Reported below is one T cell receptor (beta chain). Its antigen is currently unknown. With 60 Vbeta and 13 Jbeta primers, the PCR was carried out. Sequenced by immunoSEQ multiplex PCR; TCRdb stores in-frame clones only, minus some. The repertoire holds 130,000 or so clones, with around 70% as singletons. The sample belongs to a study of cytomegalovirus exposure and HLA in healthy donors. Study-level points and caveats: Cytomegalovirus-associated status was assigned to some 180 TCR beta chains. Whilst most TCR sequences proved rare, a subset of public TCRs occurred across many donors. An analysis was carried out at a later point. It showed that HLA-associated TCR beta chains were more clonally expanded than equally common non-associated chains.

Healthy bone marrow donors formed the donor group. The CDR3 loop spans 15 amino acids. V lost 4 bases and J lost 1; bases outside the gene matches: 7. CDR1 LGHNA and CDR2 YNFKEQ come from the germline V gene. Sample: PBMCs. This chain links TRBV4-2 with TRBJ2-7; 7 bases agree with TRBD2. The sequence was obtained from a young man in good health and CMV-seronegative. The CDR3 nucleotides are TGTGCCAGCAGCCGGGGCGGGGGTGGGTCCTACGAGCAGTACTTC. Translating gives CASSRGGGGSYEQYF.